Listed below are T cell receptor beta chains from one sample, sequenced in a study of shared clonotypes between healthy human individuals. Some clones are missing from TCRdb's copy, which holds only in-frame ones; the method was immunoSEQ multiplex PCR. The table lists about 680,000 clones, about three quarters of them singletons. Sequencing used memory CD4+ T cells sorted from blood. These receptors all stem from a woman aged 25-40 years in good health. Each CDR3 is given with its conserved first and last residue. A D gene is named only where the DNA matches it firmly. Part of the rows lack a size; the others show once, few, many or a class for expanded clones.

V gene	clone size	D gene	J gene	CDR3 DNA	CDR3 protein
TRBV6-6	many	NA	TRBJ2-2	TGTGCCAGCAGTTACCTTCAGGGCCCCGGGGAGCTGTTTTTT	CASSYLQGPGELFF
TRBV27	few	NA	TRBJ2-7	TGTGCCAGCAGTTTATACCCTTTAGATTCCTACGAGCAGTACTTC	CASSLYPLDSYEQYF
TRBV7-2	NA	NA	TRBJ2-1	TGTGCCAGCAGCACTCGCTTTACCCCCGATGAGCAGTTCTTC	CASSTRFTPDEQFF
TRBV11-2	once	NA	TRBJ2-7	TGTGCCAGCAGCTTGATCGGCGGAGAACCCCCCGTCGAGCAGTACTTC	CASSLIGGEPPVEQYF
TRBV28	NA	TRBD1	TRBJ1-5	TGTGCCAGCGGGACAGGGGGCCAGCCCCAGCATTTT	CASGTGGQPQHF
TRBV5-6	NA	TRBD1	TRBJ2-2	TGTGCCAGCAGCTTGGGAACCGGGACAGGGTGGACCGGGGAGCTGTTTTTT	CASSLGTGTGWTGELFF
TRBV6-1	many	NA	TRBJ1-1	TGTGCCAGCAGTGTCGGGGGGTTCACTGAAGCTTTCTTT	CASSVGGFTEAFF
TRBV19	NA	NA	TRBJ1-2	TGTGCCAGTAGTCCTCCGCTCCGGGGGGCTTTCAGCTATGGCTACACCTTC	CASSPPLRGAFSYGYTF
TRBV7-9	NA	NA	TRBJ2-3	TGTGCCAGCAGCCTGGCAGATACGCAGTATTTT	CASSLADTQYF
TRBV27	once	NA	TRBJ1-2	TGTGCCAGCGGCCCCTCCTTGACACCGGAGGGGACCTATGGCTACACCTTC	CASGPSLTPEGTYGYTF
TRBV7-3	NA	NA	TRBJ2-1	TGTGCCAGCAGCCCAACCTTACTGAGCTCCTACAATGAGCAGTTCTTC	CASSPTLLSSYNEQFF
TRBV5-1	NA	NA	TRBJ2-7	TGCGCCAGCAGCTTCGGACCCCTACGCGAGCAGTACTTC	CASSFGPLREQYF
TRBV7-2	NA	NA	TRBJ2-7	TGTGCCAGCAGCTTACCCCTTGGGGGGTGGCAGTACTTC	CASSLPLGGWQYF
TRBV7-8	NA	NA	TRBJ1-5	TGTGCCAGCAGCTTAGGTCATAATCAGCCCCAGCATTTT	CASSLGHNQPQHF
TRBV9	NA	TRBD2	TRBJ2-5	TGTGCCAGCAGCTCACGGACGGGAGGGGAAGAGACCCAGTACTTC	CASSSRTGGEETQYF
TRBV19	NA	TRBD1	TRBJ2-7	TGTGCCAGTAGTAGGTGGACAGGGGGCTCGTCCGAGCAGTACTTC	CASSRWTGGSSEQYF
TRBV5-1	once	NA	TRBJ2-7	TGCGCCAGCAGCTTGGGGTATGGTGGCGAGCAGTACTTC	CASSLGYGGEQYF
TRBV18	NA	TRBD1	TRBJ1-2	TGTGCCAGCTCACCCGTACAGGGGGCCGGGTTTGATGGCTACACCTTC	CASSPVQGAGFDGYTF
TRBV5-6	once	NA	TRBJ2-1	TGTGCCAGCAGCTTTCTCGGGGCCTTCTACAATGAGCAGTTCTTC	CASSFLGAFYNEQFF
TRBV7-2	few	NA	TRBJ2-3	TGTGCCAGCAGCTTCCCTCGGGCTGGAGATACGCAGTATTTT	CASSFPRAGDTQYF
TRBV5-1	NA	TRBD1	TRBJ1-4	TGCGCCAGCAGCTTTCTCGAAGGACAGGGGGGTGAAAAACTGTTTTTT	CASSFLEGQGGEKLFF
TRBV9	NA	NA	TRBJ1-2	TGTGCCAGCAGCCTAGGCCCTCCTTACTATGGCTACACCTTC	CASSLGPPYYGYTF
TRBV6-5	few	NA	TRBJ2-7	TGTGCCAGCAGTTCCGACAGTCGCTCCTACGAGCAGTACTTC	CASSSDSRSYEQYF
TRBV2	NA	NA	TRBJ2-2	TGTGCCAGCAGTGTCGTAAGCGCCTACACCGGGGAGCTGTTTTTT	CASSVVSAYTGELFF
TRBV19	many	TRBD1	TRBJ1-5	TGTGCCAGTAGTGCACGACAGGGTGTCGGCAATCAGCCCCAGCATTTT	CASSARQGVGNQPQHF
TRBV2	NA	TRBD1	TRBJ2-7	TGTGCCAGCAGGGAGACAGGGGATACCTACGAGCAGTACTTC	CASRETGDTYEQYF
TRBV5-1	many	TRBD1	TRBJ2-3	TGCGCCAGCAGCTTAAGGGGGCGCGGCACAGATACGCAGTATTTT	CASSLRGRGTDTQYF
TRBV5-4	NA	TRBD2	TRBJ2-3	TGTGCCAGCAGCTCAGGGACTAGCGGGAAATGGGATACGCAGTATTTT	CASSSGTSGKWDTQYF
TRBV7-6	once	NA	TRBJ2-7	TGTGCCAGCAGCTTAGCGGACTCATACGAGCAGTACTTC	CASSLADSYEQYF
TRBV28	NA	NA	TRBJ1-4	TGTGCCAGCAGACCAACAGGGTGGGACGAAAAACTGTTTTTT	CASRPTGWDEKLFF
TRBV19	once	TRBD2	TRBJ2-3	TGTGCCAGTAGTAATCGCCTAGCGGGAATATCCACAGATACGCAGTATTTT	CASSNRLAGISTDTQYF
TRBV4-2	NA	NA	TRBJ1-2	TGTGCCAGCAGTGGTCTCGGACAGAAGTCTAACTATGGCTACACCTTC	CASSGLGQKSNYGYTF
TRBV5-4	NA	TRBD1	TRBJ1-4	TGTGCCAGCAGCTTTGGACAGGGCCCAAATGAAAAACTGTTTTTT	CASSFGQGPNEKLFF
TRBV2	NA	NA	TRBJ1-5	TGTGCCAGCAGAGGGCCCTCCTACAGCAATCAGCCCCAGCATTTT	CASRGPSYSNQPQHF
TRBV25-1	few	TRBD1	TRBJ2-1	TGTGCCACCTGGGGGGGGACAGGGCTGGTCACTGAGCAGTTCTTC	CATWGGTGLVTEQFF
TRBV5-1	NA	NA	TRBJ2-7	TGCGCCAGCAGCTTGGTTTCAGGGTCCGAGCAGTACTTC	CASSLVSGSEQYF
TRBV4-1	NA	NA	TRBJ1-2	TGCGCCAGCAGCCAAGACGCGGCCGTGGGTGGCTACACCTTC	CASSQDAAVGGYTF
TRBV7-9	NA	NA	TRBJ1-1	TGTGCCAGCGGGACCGCCAACACTGAAGCTTTCTTT	CASGTANTEAFF
TRBV5-6	NA	NA	TRBJ2-3	TGTGCCAGCAGCGCCATGGGTCTTAACACAGATACGCAGTATTTT	CASSAMGLNTDTQYF
TRBV23-1	NA	NA	TRBJ2-7	TGCGCCAGCAGTCAAAGAATTCATCAGGGGCGAGCCTACGAGCAGTACTTC	CASSQRIHQGRAYEQYF
TRBV2	NA	NA	TRBJ2-7	TGTGCCAGCAGTGAAGTCTCACCCGTTTACGGGCTCCACTACGAGCAGTACTTC	CASSEVSPVYGLHYEQYF
TRBV10-3	NA	NA	TRBJ2-3	TGTGCCATCAGTGCCACAGAGACCACAGATACGCAGTATTTT	CAISATETTDTQYF
TRBV6-5	NA	TRBD1	TRBJ1-1	TGTGCCAGCCGCAGGGGGGAGGGGACTGAAGCTTTCTTT	CASRRGEGTEAFF
TRBV5-4	NA	NA	TRBJ2-1	TGTGCCAGCAGCTTGGCTCTAGCCGTGTACAATGAGCAGTTCTTC	CASSLALAVYNEQFF
TRBV5-5	once	NA	TRBJ2-7	TGTGCCAGCAGCCAACTGGGCGAGAACATTCCATACGAGCAGTACTTC	CASSQLGENIPYEQYF
TRBV5-1	NA	TRBD2	TRBJ2-3	TGCGCCAGCAGCTTGAGCGGGAGCCTCCCTGGGGTTTCAGATACGCAGTATTTT	CASSLSGSLPGVSDTQYF
TRBV5-1	few	TRBD2	TRBJ2-1	TGCGCCAGCAGCTACACTAGCGGGAGGGCAACCTACAATGAGCAGTTCTTC	CASSYTSGRATYNEQFF
TRBV7-2	few	TRBD2	TRBJ2-1	TGTGCCAGCAGCTTCATCCGGACTAGACTGGGCAATGAGCAGTTCTTC	CASSFIRTRLGNEQFF
TRBV29-1	NA	NA	TRBJ1-2	TGCAGCGTTGACGAAGGACGTACCCTCTATGGCTACACCTTC	CSVDEGRTLYGYTF
TRBV4-1	few	NA	TRBJ2-5	TGCGCCAGCAGCCAAGTATTAGAGTTTCAAGAGACCCAGTACTTC	CASSQVLEFQETQYF
TRBV10-2	NA	NA	TRBJ2-7	TGCGCCAGTTCTGGTGCCTACGAGCAGTACTTC	CASSGAYEQYF
TRBV19	NA	NA	TRBJ1-2	TGTGCCAGTAGTATGCTATTCGGGGGACTCCGGGTCAATGGCTACACCTTC	CASSMLFGGLRVNGYTF
TRBV28	NA	NA	TRBJ1-4	TGTGCCAGCAGTTCCGACAGGATGGGGGCAACTAATGAAAAACTGTTTTTT	CASSSDRMGATNEKLFF
TRBV5-1	NA	TRBD2	TRBJ2-3	TGCGCCAGCAGCCCGACCCTGACTAGCGGGAGTATAGATACGCAGTATTTT	CASSPTLTSGSIDTQYF
TRBV4-1	NA	TRBD2	TRBJ2-3	TGCGCCAGCAGCCCGATAGCGGGAGTAGCAGATACGCAGTATTTT	CASSPIAGVADTQYF